Listed below are T cell receptor beta chains from one sample, sequenced in a study of shared clonotypes between healthy human individuals. The repertoire was sequenced with immunoSEQ multiplex PCR; TCRdb's copy has only in-frame clones and lacks some. The table lists around 610,000 clones, 96% of them singletons. The sequencing sample was made of naive CD8+ T cells sorted from blood. These receptors originate from a woman in her twenties or thirties in good health. Both conserved end residues are trimmed from each CDR3. Each record gives: V gene, CDR3 protein.

TRBV10-3 | AISGVAFEETQY
TRBV2 | ATGTSGSSYNEQF
TRBV19 | ASSILAPATNEKLF
TRBV5-5 | ASSLVELTGYEQY
TRBV15 | ATSSPGQGVSDTQY
TRBV7-6 | ASSGGAFYEQY
TRBV13 | ASSSLAGGPLRVRTDTQY
TRBV5-1 | ASSLGQSTDEKLF
TRBV14 | ASSQDKSGQGRYEQY
TRBV5-1 | ASSWSRDRYDGNEQF
TRBV19 | ASHPGQGVISGANVLT
TRBV6-5 | ASRSMGGTNTEAF
TRBV29-1 | SVYRGGVDTQY
TRBV28 | ASSLRGVAAYEQY
TRBV14 | ASSPFGRNPYEQY
TRBV27 | ASRGGPRSYEQY
TRBV2 | ASSASSGASYNEQF